The following is a T cell receptor (beta chain) sequence with its context. The table came from immunoSEQ multiplex PCR; TCRdb's copy has only in-frame clones and leaves some out. Of 70,000 to 80,000 clones in the sample, over 80% were seen once. The data derive from a study of technical replicates of blood from a few donors. This CDR3 region has 15 residues. Looked up from germline, CDR1 is SGDLS and CDR2 is YYNGEE. V lost 4 bases, J lost 7 bases, and 11 bases stayed unmatched. The chain employs TRBV9 and TRBJ1-1, with 9 bases lining up with TRBD1. This sequence originates from a human donor in good health. The source material was T cells isolated from PBMCs. In DNA, the CDR3 is TGTGCCAGCAGCTCGACAGGGGGTGCATCCGTTGAAGCTTTCTTT. Amino acids: CASSSTGGASVEAFF. Variable domain in full (rest from reference TRBV9 and TRBJ1-1): DSGVTQTPKHLITATGQRVTLRCSPRSGDLSVYWYQQSLDQGLQFLIQYYNGEERAKGNILERFSAQQFPDLHSELNLSSLELGDSALYFCASSSTGGASVEAFFGQGTRLTVV.